This entry concerns a single T cell receptor (beta chain). The table came from immunoSEQ multiplex PCR; TCRdb's copy has only in-frame clones and leaves some out. The table lists 390,000 or so clones, 80% to 95% of them singletons, with about 6.3% in the top ten. CDR3 length equals 15 residues. V lost 6 bases, J lost 0 bases, and 7 bases stayed unmatched. Per the germline V gene, CDR1 is ENHRY and CDR2 is SYGVKD. This entry comes from a study of control samples from healthy donors and cancer patients. The chain is built from TRBV10-3 and TRBJ2-7; 8 nucleotides line up with TRBD1. Material for sequencing was PBMCs. This TCR was recovered from a man aged 40-50 years with head and neck cancer. CDR3 amino acids: CAIRLGTGGSYEQYF. CDR3 bases: TGTGCCATCAGACTCGGGACAGGCGGCTCCTACGAGCAGTACTTC.